This T cell receptor (beta chain) emerged from a study of cytomegalovirus exposure and HLA in healthy donors. Overall study context: In a later analysis, the roughly 130 validation repertoires were reported to have used the same platform as the approximately 620 first-cohort repertoires. Study-wide points: Generally TCR sequences proved uncommon, though certain public TCRs appeared in numerous donors. The tendency of first-cohort TCR clusters to co-occur in the 110 or so validation repertoires emerged from a later analysis.

Libraries were prepared by immunoSEQ multiplex PCR; TCRdb keeps only in-frame clonotypes and omits some of them. This table has around 130,000 clones, more than 70% appearing once. This clone was seen once. What it recognizes is unknown. CDR1 and CDR2 (germline): SSHAT, FNYEAQ (reference sequence). With 1 base clipped from V and 3 bases from J, the junction kept 9 bases outside the gene matches. The CDR3 loop spans 17 amino acids. This chain links TRBV7-7 with TRBJ2-5; 9 nucleotides match TRBD1. The receptor comes from a woman between 25 and 40 years old in good health and CMV-seronegative. The sequencing input was PBMCs. The CDR3 here is CASSLGGPTGGKETQYF. For the CDR3, the DNA is TGTGCCAGCAGCTTAGGTGGCCCGACAGGGGGTAAAGAGACCCAGTACTTC.